Given below is one T cell receptor (beta chain) in context. The table lists this clonotype with a few counts. The antigen it recognizes is unknown. Base qualities are not at hand, and no much larger clone is one base apart. The data are from a study of response to subunit inactivated influenza vaccine (dated by TCRdb to the late 2010s). Broadly, across the study: To follow how T cells responded to a trivalent subunit inactivated influenza vaccine, the researchers relied on deep quantitative profiling of the T cell receptor repertoire.

Library method: RT-PCR. Data came from an Illumina HiSeq 2500. Through fastp at Q25 and MiXCR, TCRdb rebuilt clones from the public reads, retaining in-frame beta chains. Rows with one shared CDR3 protein collapse into an entry with the most common genes and DNA. The sample table holds about 700,000 distinct CDR3 sequences, of which about 15% were seen once. 6.5% to 8.5% of the sample is in the top ten clones. Reading from cysteine to phenylalanine, the CDR3 counts 14 amino acids. The sequence is cut down to CDR3 DNA, 42 bases in frame from base 1. The V end gives up 0 bases and the J end 12 bases, leaving 11 bases in the junction not matched to a gene. The germline V gene supplies CDR1 SGHRS and CDR2 YFSETQ. Study-wide conclusions, independent of this receptor: It was suggested by the authors that each seasonal influenza vaccination may recruit only a limited number of new T cells.

The TCR was taken from a middle-aged man who received an inactivated influenza vaccine. Donor details come from another sample of the same person, matched by shared clones. The source was PBMCs from blood, collected approximately 15 days before vaccination. This receptor chain uses TRBV5-1 and TRBJ2-7, with 8 bases matching TRBD2. At the DNA level, the sequence is TGCGCCAGCAGCTTGGAAGGGAGCGGGGGTAAATTGTACTTC. Translated, it reads CASSLEGSGGKLYF. The reference TRBV5-1 and TRBJ2-7 proteins fill in what lies around the CDR3, so the full variable domain reads KAGVTQTPRYLIKTRGQQVTLSCSPISGHRSVSWYQQTPGQGLQFLFEYFSETQRNKGNFPGRFSGRQFSNSRSEMNVSTLELGDSALYLCASSLEGSGGKLYFGPGTRLTVT.